Listed here are 31 T cell receptor beta chains from one sample, sequenced in a study of radiotherapy plus CTLA-4 blockade in lung cancer. Profiling relied on immunoSEQ multiplex PCR, and the TCRdb table lists in-frame clones only, not all of them. The sample shows about 77,000 clones, less than 85% of them seen only once. The specimen was peripheral blood, collected from a patient treated with radiotherapy plus ipilimumab. The source of these receptors is a human donor with non-small cell lung cancer whose response to radiotherapy plus ipilimumab could not be evaluated.

This clone was seen a single time. J is TRBJ2-7 and V is TRBV9; 9 bases line up with TRBD2. In germline, CDR1 is SGDLS, CDR2 YYNGEE. Germline trimming cut 0 bases from V and 2 bases from J; bases unmatched to any gene: 3. The length of the CDR3 is 15 residues. CDR3 loop: CASSVEAGGPYEQYF. CDR3 nucleotides: TGTGCCAGCAGCGTAGAGGCGGGAGGGCCCTACGAGCAGTACTTC.

The V call is TRBV7-2, the J call TRBJ1-2, with 9 positions matching TRBD1. Trimming took 5 bases from V and 8 from J; bases not matched to a gene: 9. This CDR3 contains 14 residues. From germline, CDR1 is SGHTA and CDR2 FQGNSA. CDR3 DNA sequence: TGTGCCAGCAGCCCTGTGACAGGGGGGCAAGGCTACACCTTC. Its translation: CASSPVTGGQGYTF.

The count of this clone is one. The chain has TRBV30 and TRBJ2-7, with D maybe TRBD2 (7 bases). V was clipped by 1 base and J by 8 bases, with 9 bases between them. Germline V lookup: CDR1 GTSNPN, CDR2 SVGIG (reference sequence). The CDR3 has 11 residues. Here the CDR3 reads CAWSGGGQQYF. The CDR3 region has the DNA TGTGCCTGGAGTGGGGGGGGCCAGCAGTACTTC.

The chain employs TRBV27 and TRBJ1-2; 8 positions agree with TRBD1. The J segment lost 7 bases and the V segment lost 1 base, leaving 2 bases of the junction unmatched. The CDR3 runs 13 residues. Germline V gene lookup returns CDR1 MNHEY and CDR2 SMNVEV (reference sequence). CDR3 region: CASSLYRGGGYTF. Written as DNA, the CDR3 is TGTGCCAGCAGTTTATACAGGGGGGGTGGCTACACCTTC.

This rearrangement joins TRBV7-2 to TRBJ2-5, with 13 bases matching TRBD2. Germline assignment: CDR1 SGHTA and CDR2 FQGNSA. Trimming took 7 bases from V and 1 from J; bases not matched to a gene: 6. This CDR3 is 16 amino acids long. The CDR3 loop reads CASTRRTSGGQETQYF. The CDR3 DNA is TGTGCCAGCACCAGACGGACTAGCGGGGGCCAAGAGACCCAGTACTTC.

The chain links TRBV5-4 to TRBJ1-1; D might be TRBD1 (6 bases). Per germline, CDR1 SGHNT and CDR2 YYREEE (reference sequence). Deletions cut 6 bases from V and 2 bases from J, with 23 bases between. CDR3 length: 17 amino acids. The CDR3, as DNA: TGTGCCAGCACCCCCGGAGGGGGGGCTGACACAAACACTGAAGCTTTCTTT. Translation gives CASTPGGGADTNTEAFF.

As for this clone: The conserved phenylalanine or tryptophan is not found at the CDR3 terminus, so this likely reflects a read error. V usage is TRBV16 and J usage is TRBJ1-2; D gene unclear. With 0 bases removed from V and 2 bases from J, the gap between germline ends came to 10 bases. This CDR3 has 15 residues. CDR1 is KGHSY and CDR2 is FQNENV in the germline V gene. The CDR3 region is CASSQSESLNYGYTS. The DNA for the CDR3 is TGTGCCAGCAGCCAATCGGAGTCTTTGAACTATGGCTACACCTCC.

The chain couples TRBV27 to TRBJ2-1; 8 bases align to TRBD1. V lost 11 bases and J lost 0; bases outside the gene matches: 9. This CDR3 has 15 residues. Germline lookup yields CDR1 MNHEY and CDR2 SMNVEV (reference sequence). The CDR3 is CAGEEDRVSYNEQFF. CDR3 DNA sequence: TGTGCCGGAGAAGAGGACAGGGTCTCCTACAATGAGCAGTTCTTC.

This clone was counted once. The V gene is TRBV2, the J gene TRBJ1-2, with D tentatively TRBD1 (6 bases). The CDR3 consists of 16 residues. Trimming took 5 bases from V and 2 from J, leaving 18 bases between them. Germline CDR1 is SNHLY and CDR2 is FYNNEI. The CDR3 nucleotides are TGTGCCAGCAGTCGGCTACAGGGAACACCCAACTATGGCTACACCTTC. This codes for CASSRLQGTPNYGYTF.

The chain combines TRBV7-9 with TRBJ1-2; D ambiguous. The length of the CDR3 is 13 residues. Germline V gives CDR1 SEHNR, CDR2 FQNEAQ (reference sequence). V gave up 7 bases and J gave up 2 bases, with 11 bases separating them. The CDR3 nucleotides read TGTGCCAGCATCTTGAATGGCAACTATGGCTACACCTTC. This sequence encodes CASILNGNYGYTF.

In this sample, this clone turned up once. The gene calls are TRBV19 and TRBJ1-1; D unresolved. Germline V CDR1 and CDR2: LNHDA, SQIVND (reference sequence). Trimming left V 1 base short and J 1 base short, with 7 bases between. This CDR3 contains 14 residues. The CDR3 loop reads CASSIGYRNTEAFF. CDR3 nucleotide sequence: TGTGCCAGTAGTATAGGATACAGGAACACTGAAGCTTTCTTT.

The chain carries TRBV6-5 and TRBJ1-2; D is perhaps TRBD1 (5 bases). The CDR3 sequence is 12 residues long. Between the trimmed V and J ends, which lost 8 bases and 7 bases, there was a span of 14 bases. Per germline, CDR1 MNHEY and CDR2 SVGAGI. The CDR3 DNA sequence: TGTGCCAGCGGTGCAGGGTTTAGTGGCTACACCTTC. Translated, it gives CASGAGFSGYTF.

The CDR3 protein is CASSISGWGNQPQHF. The CDR3 DNA sequence: TGTGCCAGTAGTATCTCGGGGTGGGGCAATCAGCCCCAGCATTTT. The rearrangement joins TRBV19 to TRBJ1-5; D not certain. Per germline, CDR1 LNHDA and CDR2 SQIVND (reference sequence). The CDR3 loop spans 15 amino acids. The V end lost 3 bases, the J end lost 2 bases, and 11 bases lay between the germline ends.

The chain links TRBV27 to TRBJ1-1; 10 bases are shared with TRBD1. The germline V gene has CDR1 MNHEY and CDR2 SMNVEV (reference sequence). The CDR3 covers 16 residues. V trimming: 5 bases; J trimming: 2 bases; junction bases outside the gene matches: 8. The CDR3 sequence is CASSRGQGTRNTEAFF. Here the CDR3 DNA reads TGTGCCAGCAGTAGGGGACAGGGGACAAGAAACACTGAAGCTTTCTTT.

This clone was found a few times. The chain combines TRBV4-1 with TRBJ2-1; 14 positions match TRBD2. The CDR3 extends over 19 amino acids. The germline V gene encodes CDR1 MGHRA and CDR2 YSYEKL. Trimming at V came to 2 bases and at J to 4 bases, leaving 10 bases not matched to a gene. CDR3 bases: TGCGCCAGCAGCCAACGACCCGGGACTAGCGGGAGTGAGTACAATGAGCAGTTCTTC. It specifies CASSQRPGTSGSEYNEQFF.

This clone was detected a few times. The J gene is TRBJ1-2, the V gene TRBV6-5; 8 bases align to TRBD1. Germline V gives CDR1 MNHEY, CDR2 SVGAGI. The trim removed 2 bases at V and 2 bases at J, leaving 4 bases unmatched. The CDR3 sequence is 15 residues long. CDR3 residues: CASSYRTGSNYGYTF. Here the CDR3 DNA reads TGTGCCAGCAGTTACCGGACAGGGAGCAACTATGGCTACACCTTC.

This chain uses TRBV9 with TRBJ1-3, with 8 bases matching TRBD1. This CDR3 has 16 amino acids. After removal of 4 bases from V and 7 bases from J, the junction contained 13 bases not matched to a gene. The germline V gene encodes CDR1 SGDLS and CDR2 YYNGEE. The CDR3 sequence is CASSPQTGAVGNTIYF. CDR3 DNA: TGTGCCAGCAGCCCTCAGACAGGGGCGGTGGGGAACACCATATATTTT. Supplemented by reference TRBV9 and TRBJ1-3, the full variable domain reads DSGVTQTPKHLITATGQRVTLRCSPRSGDLSVYWYQQSLDQGLQFLIQYYNGEERAKGNILERFSAQQFPDLHSELNLSSLELGDSALYFCASSPQTGAVGNTIYFGEGSWLTVV.

This clone appeared a few times. The chain couples TRBV11-1 to TRBJ2-2, with 9 positions matching TRBD1. The CDR3 is 15 residues long. Looked up from germline, CDR1 is SGHAT and CDR2 is FQDESV (reference sequence). Trimming removed 3 bases from V and 3 bases from J; junction bases left unmatched: 2. CDR3 sequence reads: CASSFDRGYTGELFF. The CDR3 DNA reads as TGTGCCAGCAGCTTCGACAGGGGGTACACCGGGGAGCTGTTTTTT.

The chain is built from TRBV5-8 and TRBJ2-2; 10 nucleotides agree with TRBD1. Per the germline V gene, CDR1 is SGHTS and CDR2 is YDEGEE. V shed 1 base and J 7 bases; nucleotides not matched to a gene: 4. This CDR3 comprises 15 residues. The DNA of the CDR3 is TGTGCCAGCAGCTTGAGACAGGGGGCTAGCGGGGAGCTGTTTTTT. Its protein is CASSLRQGASGELFF.

V gene TRBV4-3 combines with J gene TRBJ2-7; TRBD1 matches at 7 bases. Looked up from germline, CDR1 is LGHNA and CDR2 is YSLEER. J gave up 1 base and V 0 bases, and 6 bases lay outside the gene matches. The CDR3 sequence is 16 residues long. CDR3 protein: CASSQDRAGGSYEQYF. The CDR3 DNA reads TGCGCCAGCAGCCAAGATCGGGCAGGGGGATCCTACGAGCAGTACTTC.

J is TRBJ1-1 and V is TRBV19, with TRBD1 matching 10 bases. The CDR3 sequence is 15 residues long. Per germline, CDR1 LNHDA and CDR2 SQIVND (reference sequence). Trimming cost V 4 bases and J 1 base; bases outside gene matches: 3. CDR3 nucleotides: TGTGCCAGTAGTACCCGACAGGGGGCGAACACTGAAGCTTTCTTT. It yields the protein CASSTRQGANTEAFF.

This clone was detected only a few times. This sequence joins TRBV6-1 and TRBJ2-1, with D perhaps TRBD2 (5 bases). The CDR3 totals 15 residues. The germline V gene has CDR1 MNHNS and CDR2 SASEGT. V lost 6 bases and J 7 bases, leaving 19 bases between the germline ends. In DNA form, the CDR3 reads TGTGCCAGCAGCGGACTCGCATGGTCCACAAATGAGCAGTTCTTC. This encodes CASSGLAWSTNEQFF.

The V call is TRBV6-5, the J call TRBJ2-1, with 9 bases matching TRBD2. This CDR3 contains 14 residues. Germline assignment: CDR1 MNHEY and CDR2 SVGAGI. J gave up 3 bases and V 6 bases, and 3 bases lay outside the gene matches. The CDR3 bases are TGTGCCAGCAGACCTAGCGGGAACTACAATGAGCAGTTCTTC. It specifies CASRPSGNYNEQFF.

The chain joins TRBV4-3 to TRBJ2-7, with D tentatively TRBD1 (6 bases). V was clipped by 2 bases and J by 2 bases, with 13 bases between them. The length of the CDR3 is 15 residues. The germline gives CDR1 LGHNA, CDR2 YSLEER. This chain's CDR3 is CASSQTTGQPYEQYF. In DNA, the CDR3 is TGCGCCAGCAGCCAAACTACTGGACAGCCCTACGAGCAGTACTTC.

Note on this clone: A junction boundary mismatches the germline segment, possibly from a read error. The gene calls are TRBV4-1 and TRBJ2-3; 10 nucleotides match TRBD2. The CDR3 length is 15 residues. Germline CDR1 MGHRA, CDR2 YSYEKL. CDR3 in amino acids: CASSPQRGGEDTQYF. The CDR3 nucleotides read TGTGCCAGCAGCCCACAGCGGGGGGGCGAGGATACGCAGTATTTT.

The chain uses TRBV28 and TRBJ1-1; 10 nucleotides line up with TRBD1. The ends lost 4 bases at V and 1 base at J; junction bases unmatched: 6. The CDR3 is 16 amino acids. The germline V gene has CDR1 MDHEN and CDR2 SYDVKM. CDR3 coding DNA: TGTGCCAGCAGTTCCCGGACAGGGGGTAGGAACACTGAAGCTTTCTTT. Translation gives CASSSRTGGRNTEAFF.

The genes are TRBV18 and TRBJ2-7; D is possibly TRBD2 (6 bases). The V gene lost 3 bases and the J gene lost 3 bases, with 18 bases spanning the gap. CDR1 and CDR2 (germline): KGHSH, LQKENI. The CDR3 runs to 16 residues. CDR3 protein: CASSPLSGDLNYEQYF. CDR3 DNA sequence: TGTGCCAGCTCACCTCTTTCGGGGGATCTTAACTACGAGCAGTACTTC.

V usage is TRBV11-2 and J usage is TRBJ2-5, with D tentatively TRBD2 (5 bases). The V end lost 0 bases, the J end lost 1 base, and 9 bases lay between the germline ends. The CDR3 has 15 amino acids. Germline-derived CDR1 and CDR2 are SGHAT and FQNNGV. CDR3: CASSLEFGLQETQYF. The CDR3 nucleotides read TGTGCCAGCAGCTTAGAGTTTGGACTCCAAGAGACCCAGTACTTC.

This chain links TRBV5-5 with TRBJ2-3, with TRBD2 matching over 12 bases. The trim removed 4 bases at V and 7 bases at J, leaving 10 bases unmatched. This CDR3 has 16 amino acids. Germline CDR1 reads SGHKS; CDR2 reads YYEKEE (reference sequence). The CDR3 loop reads CASSARLAGVIYTQYF. The CDR3 DNA reads as TGTGCCAGCAGCGCGAGACTAGCGGGAGTGATATATACGCAGTATTTT. Combining the CDR3 with reference TRBV5-5 and TRBJ2-3 gives the whole variable domain DAGVTQSPTHLIKTRGQQVTLRCSPISGHKSVSWYQQVLGQGPQFIFQYYEKEERGRGNFPDRFSARQFPNYSSELNVNALLLGDSALYLCASSARLAGVIYTQYFGPGTRLTVL.

This clone showed up just a few times. The gene calls are TRBV20-1 and TRBJ1-1; a possible D gene is TRBD1 (6 bases). The CDR3 contains 11 residues. Germline-derived CDR1 and CDR2 are DFQATT and SNEGSKA (reference sequence). The CDR3 protein is CSPGAGTEAFF. The CDR3 nucleotides read TGCAGCCCAGGGGCTGGCACTGAAGCTTTCTTT.

This chain connects TRBV7-3 to TRBJ2-3; a possible D gene is TRBD2 (5 bases). V shed 0 bases and J shed 1 base, with 5 bases lying between them. The CDR3 consists of 14 residues. Looked up from germline, CDR1 is SGHTA and CDR2 is FQGTGA. CDR3 nucleotides: TGTGCCAGCAGCTTAACTAGCGGCACAGATACGCAGTATTTT. As protein: CASSLTSGTDTQYF. Looking up the rest from reference TRBV7-3 and TRBJ2-3 gives the full variable domain: GAGVSQTPSNKVTEKGKYVELRCDPISGHTALYWYRQSLGQGPEFLIYFQGTGAADDSGLPNDRFFAVRPEGSVSTLKIQRTERGDSAVYLCASSLTSGTDTQYFGPGTRLTVL.